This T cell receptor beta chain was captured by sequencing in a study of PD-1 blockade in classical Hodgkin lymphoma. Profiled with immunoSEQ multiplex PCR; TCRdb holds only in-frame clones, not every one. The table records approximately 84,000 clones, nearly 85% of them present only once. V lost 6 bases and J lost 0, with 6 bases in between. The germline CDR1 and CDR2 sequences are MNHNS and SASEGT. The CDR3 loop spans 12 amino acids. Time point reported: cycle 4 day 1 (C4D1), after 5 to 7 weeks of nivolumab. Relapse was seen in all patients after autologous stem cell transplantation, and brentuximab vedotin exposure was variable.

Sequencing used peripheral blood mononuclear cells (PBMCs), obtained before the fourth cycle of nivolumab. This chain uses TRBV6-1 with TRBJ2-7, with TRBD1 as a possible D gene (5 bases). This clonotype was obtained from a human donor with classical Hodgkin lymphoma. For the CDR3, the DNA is TGTGCCAGCAGGGGGCCCTCCTACGAGCAGTACTTC. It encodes CASRGPSYEQYF.